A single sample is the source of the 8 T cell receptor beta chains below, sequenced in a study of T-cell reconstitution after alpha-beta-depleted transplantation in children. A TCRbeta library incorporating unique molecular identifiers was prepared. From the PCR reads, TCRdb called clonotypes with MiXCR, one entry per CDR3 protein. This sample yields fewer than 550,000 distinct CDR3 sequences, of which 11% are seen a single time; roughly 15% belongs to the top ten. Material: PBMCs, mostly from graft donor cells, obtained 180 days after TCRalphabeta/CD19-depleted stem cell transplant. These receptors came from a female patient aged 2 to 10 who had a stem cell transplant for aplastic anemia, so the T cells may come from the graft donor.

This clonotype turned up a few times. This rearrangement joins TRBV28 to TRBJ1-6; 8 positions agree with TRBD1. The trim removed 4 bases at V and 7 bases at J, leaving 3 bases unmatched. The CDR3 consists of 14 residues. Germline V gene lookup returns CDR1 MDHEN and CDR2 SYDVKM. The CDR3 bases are TGTGCCAGCAGTTCGGGACAGGAGAATTCACCCCTCCACTTT. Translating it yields CASSSGQENSPLHF.

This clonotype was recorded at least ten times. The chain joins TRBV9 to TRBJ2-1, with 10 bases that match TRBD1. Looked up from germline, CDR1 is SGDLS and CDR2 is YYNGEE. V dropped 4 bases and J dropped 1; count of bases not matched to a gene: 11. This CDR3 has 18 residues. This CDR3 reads CASSPRTGGPPSYNEQFF. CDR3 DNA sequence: TGTGCCAGCAGCCCGAGGACAGGGGGTCCCCCTTCCTACAATGAGCAGTTCTTC.

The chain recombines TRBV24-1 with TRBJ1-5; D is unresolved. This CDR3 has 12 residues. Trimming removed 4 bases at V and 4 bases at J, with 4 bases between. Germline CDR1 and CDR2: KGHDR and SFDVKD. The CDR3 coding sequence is TGTGCCACCAGTGAGCTTAATCAGCCCCAGCATTTT. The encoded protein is CATSELNQPQHF.

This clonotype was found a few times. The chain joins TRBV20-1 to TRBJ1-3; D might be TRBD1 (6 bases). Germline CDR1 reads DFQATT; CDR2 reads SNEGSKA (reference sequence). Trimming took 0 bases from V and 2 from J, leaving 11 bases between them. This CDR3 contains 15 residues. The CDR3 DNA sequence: TGCAGTGCTAGAGATCTTCACAGGGCTGGAAACACCATATATTTT. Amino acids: CSARDLHRAGNTIYF.

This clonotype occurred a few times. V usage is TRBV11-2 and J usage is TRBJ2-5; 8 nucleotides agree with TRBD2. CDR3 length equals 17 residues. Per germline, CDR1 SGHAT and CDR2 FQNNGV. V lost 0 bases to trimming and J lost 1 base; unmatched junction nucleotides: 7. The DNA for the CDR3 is TGTGCCAGCAGCTTAGATCTCGCGGGAGGCCGCCAAGAGACCCAGTACTTC. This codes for CASSLDLAGGRQETQYF.

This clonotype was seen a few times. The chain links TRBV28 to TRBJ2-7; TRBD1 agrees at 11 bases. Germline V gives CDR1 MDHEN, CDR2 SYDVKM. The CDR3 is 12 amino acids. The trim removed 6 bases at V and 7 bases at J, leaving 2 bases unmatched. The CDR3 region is CASRGQGGEQYV. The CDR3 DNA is TGTGCCAGCAGGGGACAGGGGGGTGAGCAGTACGTC.

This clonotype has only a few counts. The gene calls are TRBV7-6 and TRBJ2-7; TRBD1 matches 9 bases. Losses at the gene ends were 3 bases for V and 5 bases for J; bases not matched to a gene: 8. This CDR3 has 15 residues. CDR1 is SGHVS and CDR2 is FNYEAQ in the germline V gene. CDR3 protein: CASSFRDRAGDEQYF. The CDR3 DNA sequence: TGTGCCAGCAGCTTCCGGGACAGGGCCGGGGACGAGCAGTACTTC.

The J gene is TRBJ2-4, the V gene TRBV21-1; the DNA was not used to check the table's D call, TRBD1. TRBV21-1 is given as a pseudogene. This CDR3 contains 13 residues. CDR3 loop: CASSKAGPPIQYF. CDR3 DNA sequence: TGTGCCAGCAGCAAAGCGGGCCCCCCCATTCAGTACTTC.